These 7 T cell receptor beta chains were sequenced from one sample in a study of response to subunit inactivated influenza vaccine. TCRdb reprocessed the RT-PCR reads via MiXCR and lists one record per CDR3 protein. The data show about 700,000 distinct CDR3 sequences, roughly 13% seen once. Material: PBMCs from blood, obtained around 14 days before vaccination. The receptors originated from a man aged 45-60 years who received an inactivated influenza vaccine.

This clonotype was seen at least ten times. In nucleotides, the CDR3 is TGTGCCAGCAGCTTCCGAACTAGCGGGGCTTACAATGAGCAGTTCTTC. This codes for CASSFRTSGAYNEQFF. This sequence joins TRBV7-2 and TRBJ2-1, with 10 bases fitting TRBD2. CDR1 is SGHTA, CDR2 FQGNSA, per germline. V gave up 3 bases and J gave up 4 bases; unmatched junction bases: 6. The CDR3 length is 16 residues.

This clonotype was counted only a few times. The chain combines TRBV5-1 with TRBJ1-2; D possibly corresponds to TRBD1 (6 bases). Germline-derived CDR1 and CDR2 are SGHRS and YFSETQ. The CDR3 extends over 15 amino acids. Trimming took 1 base from V and 0 from J, leaving 10 bases between them. CDR3 protein: CASSLSTGSNYGYTF. The CDR3, as DNA: TGCGCCAGCAGCTTGAGTACAGGGTCTAACTATGGCTACACCTTC.

The chain is built from TRBV6-1 and TRBJ2-1; D possibly corresponds to TRBD2 (5 bases). The length of the CDR3 is 16 residues. Germline V gives CDR1 MNHNS, CDR2 SASEGT. V was shortened by 8 bases and J by 0 bases, with 17 bases between the two germline ends. This chain's CDR3 is CASSWQAVYSYNEQFF. In DNA form, the CDR3 reads TGTGCCAGCTCATGGCAAGCGGTTTACTCCTACAATGAGCAGTTCTTC.

This chain links TRBV12-3 or TRBV12-4 with TRBJ2-1, with 13 positions matching TRBD2. With V trimmed by 5 bases and J by 12 bases, 13 bases remained unmatched. This CDR3 comprises 16 residues. The CDR3 loop is CASSAPGTSGVQGQFF. The DNA for the CDR3 is TGTGCCAGCAGTGCCCCCGGGACTAGCGGGGTCCAGGGGCAGTTCTTC.

The chain has TRBV10-3 and TRBJ2-7; D remains ambiguous. CDR1 is ENHRY and CDR2 is SYGVKD in the germline V gene. Trimming cost V 8 bases and J 9 bases, with 11 bases left between them. CDR3 size: 10 residues. DNA of the CDR3: TGTGCCATCTTTACTGTGGTGCAGTACTTC. As protein: CAIFTVVQYF.

The chain uses TRBV27 and TRBJ2-5, with TRBD1 matching 8 bases. There are 13 residues in the CDR3. Germline lookup yields CDR1 MNHEY and CDR2 SMNVEV (reference sequence). Trimming cost V 11 bases and J 4 bases; bases outside gene matches: 9. The DNA of the CDR3 is TGTGCCTCCCAGACAGGGGATTCAGAGACCCAGTACTTC. This translates into CASQTGDSETQYF.

This clonotype occurred a few times. This chain connects TRBV20-1 to TRBJ2-7; 9 bases line up with TRBD1. J was trimmed by 2 bases and V by 5 bases; bases with no gene match: 7. Germline V gives CDR1 DFQATT, CDR2 SNEGSKA (reference sequence). The CDR3 runs 14 residues. The CDR3: CSAEIGQGTYEQYF. The CDR3 nucleotides are TGCAGTGCTGAGATAGGACAGGGGACCTACGAGCAGTACTTC.